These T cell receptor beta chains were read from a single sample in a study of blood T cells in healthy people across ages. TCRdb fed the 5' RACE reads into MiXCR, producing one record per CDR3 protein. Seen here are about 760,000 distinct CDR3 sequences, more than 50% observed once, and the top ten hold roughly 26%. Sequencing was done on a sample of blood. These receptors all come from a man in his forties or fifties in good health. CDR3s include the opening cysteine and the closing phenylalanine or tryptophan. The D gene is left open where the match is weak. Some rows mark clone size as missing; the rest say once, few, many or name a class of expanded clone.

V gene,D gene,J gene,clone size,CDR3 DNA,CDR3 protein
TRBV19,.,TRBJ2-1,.,TGTGCCAGTAGAGTAGCGAGGAGCTCCTACAATGAGCAGTTCTTC,CASRVARSSYNEQFF
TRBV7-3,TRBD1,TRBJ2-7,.,TGTGCCAGCAGCTTAGTAGGGGGCGCTTTTAGCGAGCAGTACTTC,CASSLVGGAFSEQYF
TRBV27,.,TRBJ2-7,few,TGTGCCAGCATTGCAGAGCTCGAATTTGACTCCTACGAGCAGTACTTC,CASIAELEFDSYEQYF
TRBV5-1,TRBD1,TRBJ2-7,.,TGCGCCAGCAGCAAAGGACAGGGCACCCTCCTCAGCTCCTACGAGCAGTACTTC,CASSKGQGTLLSSYEQYF
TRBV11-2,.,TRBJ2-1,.,TGTGCCAGCACCACGGGACGCATCCTCAATGAGCAGTTCTTC,CASTTGRILNEQFF
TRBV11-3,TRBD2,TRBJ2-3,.,TGTGCCAGCAGCTCCCGTAGCGGGAGCGTAGATACGCAGTATTTT,CASSSRSGSVDTQYF
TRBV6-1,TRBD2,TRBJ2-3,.,TGTGCCAGCAGTGGAGCGGGGGCCCTCACAGATACGCAGTATTTT,CASSGAGALTDTQYF
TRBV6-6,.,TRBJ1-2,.,TGTGCCAGCCAACAGGTTTATGGCTACACCTTC,CASQQVYGYTF
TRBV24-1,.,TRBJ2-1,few,TGTGCCACCACCCCGGGGCCGAACAATGAGCAGTTCTTC,CATTPGPNNEQFF
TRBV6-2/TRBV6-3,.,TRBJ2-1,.,TGTGCCAGCAGACCAAGGGGGGACTATGGTGAGCAGTTCTTC,CASRPRGDYGEQFF
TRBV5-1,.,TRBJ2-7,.,TGCGCCAGCAGCTTGGCGGGACTCAACTACGAGCAGTACTTC,CASSLAGLNYEQYF
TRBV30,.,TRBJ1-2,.,TGTGCCTGGAGTGGCGGAGTCCCTAACTATGGCTACACCTTC,CAWSGGVPNYGYTF
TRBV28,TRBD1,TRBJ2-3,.,TGTGCCAGCAGTTTCATGGGACAGGGGACAGATACGCAGTATTTT,CASSFMGQGTDTQYF
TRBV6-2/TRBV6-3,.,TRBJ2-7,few,TGTGCCAGCAGTTACTCGGAGGGGCTAGCAGACTGGAGGAACGAGCAGTACTTC,CASSYSEGLADWRNEQYF
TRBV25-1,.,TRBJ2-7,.,TGTGCCAGCAGTGAAAGGGGGAGCTCCTACGAGCAGTACTTC,CASSERGSSYEQYF
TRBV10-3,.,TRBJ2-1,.,TGTGCCATCAGACCGGCAGGGGGAGGGGTACAGTTCTTC,CAIRPAGGGVQFF
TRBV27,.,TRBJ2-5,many,TGTGCCAGCAGACGCCTCCAGAGAACAACTGAGACCCAGTACTTC,CASRRLQRTTETQYF
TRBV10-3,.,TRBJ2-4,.,TGTGCCATCGCCGCAGGGGAAAAAAACATTCAGTACTTC,CAIAAGEKNIQYF
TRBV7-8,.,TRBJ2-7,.,TGTGCCAGCAGCCATTCTTCCGAGAACAGGGTCGAGCAGTACTTC,CASSHSSENRVEQYF
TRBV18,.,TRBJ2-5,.,TGTGCCAGCTCACCGCAGACTACGCGAACCCAGTACTTC,CASSPQTTRTQYF
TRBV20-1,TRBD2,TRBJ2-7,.,TGCAGTGTCGGAGTGACGGCGGGGGGGCGGTACGAGCAGTACTTC,CSVGVTAGGRYEQYF
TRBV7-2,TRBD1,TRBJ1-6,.,TGTGCCAGCGGATCCGGGACAGGGACTTCACCCCTCCACTTT,CASGSGTGTSPLHF
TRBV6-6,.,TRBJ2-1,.,TGTGCCAGCAGTTACTCCGCAGACGAGCAGTTCTTC,CASSYSADEQFF
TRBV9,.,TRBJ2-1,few,TGTGCCAGCAGCCTCAGGGGGGAACGGGCCCAAAGCTCCTACAATGAGCAGTTCTTC,CASSLRGERAQSSYNEQFF
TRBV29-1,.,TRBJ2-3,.,TGCAGCGTGGGGTCTCTTAGCCGACGCACAGATACGCAGTATTTT,CSVGSLSRRTDTQYF
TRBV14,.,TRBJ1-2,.,TGTGCCAGCAGCCAAGCGTTCACAGGGCCATGGGGTGGCTACACCTTC,CASSQAFTGPWGGYTF
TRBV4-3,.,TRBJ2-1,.,TGCGCCAGCAGCCAAGATTTACCGGGACGGACTTCACGAGGTGAGCAGTTCTTC,CASSQDLPGRTSRGEQFF
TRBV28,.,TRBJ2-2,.,TGTGCCAGCAGTTTAGGAGGGGTGAGAACCGGGGAGCTGTTTTTT,CASSLGGVRTGELFF
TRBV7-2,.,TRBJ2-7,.,TGTGCCAGCAGCTTGACGCTAGCGCCCTACGAGCAGTACTTC,CASSLTLAPYEQYF
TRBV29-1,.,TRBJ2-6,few,TGCAGCGTTGATGATCTAACTGGGGCCAACGTCCTGACTTTC,CSVDDLTGANVLTF
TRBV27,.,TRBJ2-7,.,TGTGCCAGCAGTTTATCAGACAGTATGCACTCCTACGAGCAGTACTTC,CASSLSDSMHSYEQYF
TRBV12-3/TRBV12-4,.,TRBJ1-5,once,TGTGCCAGCAGTTTGATGAGTCAGCCCCAGCATTTT,CASSLMSQPQHF
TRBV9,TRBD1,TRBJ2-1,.,TGTGCCACCGGAACCGGGACAGGGACATACAATGAGCAGTTCTTC,CATGTGTGTYNEQFF
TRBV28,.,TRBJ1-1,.,TGTGCCAGCAGTCCCCCTTGGGCGACTGAAGCTTTCTTT,CASSPPWATEAFF
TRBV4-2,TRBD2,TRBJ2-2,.,TGTGCCAGCAGCCCAGCGGGAGGGGTCGGCACCGGGGAGCTGTTTTTT,CASSPAGGVGTGELFF
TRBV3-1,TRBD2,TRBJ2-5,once,TGTGCCAGCAGCCTTTCAGTAGCGGGCACCACTGAGCAGTACTTC,CASSLSVAGTTEQYF
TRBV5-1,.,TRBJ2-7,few,TGCGCCAGCAGCTCGCAACCAGGGAACTCCTACGAGCAGTACTTC,CASSSQPGNSYEQYF
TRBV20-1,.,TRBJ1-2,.,TGCTGTGCAGCCAGGCCTCACTATGGCTACACCTTC,CCAARPHYGYTF
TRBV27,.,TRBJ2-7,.,TGTGCCAGCAGTTTCGATTCGGTCTCCGAGCAGTACTTC,CASSFDSVSEQYF
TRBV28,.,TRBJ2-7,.,TGTGCCAGCAGTAACTTAATTCAGGAGCAGTACTTC,CASSNLIQEQYF
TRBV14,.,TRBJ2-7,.,TGTGCCAGCAGCCAAGACAGCCTGGGGCATGAGCAGTACTTC,CASSQDSLGHEQYF
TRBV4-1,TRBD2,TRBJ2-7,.,TGCGCCAGCAGCCAAGTTCTCGGGACTAGTAATGAAGGCGAGCAGTACTTC,CASSQVLGTSNEGEQYF
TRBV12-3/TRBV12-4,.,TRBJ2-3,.,TGTGCCGGCAGTTTATTCGGGGTGGTAGGAGCCACAGATACGCAGTATTTT,CAGSLFGVVGATDTQYF
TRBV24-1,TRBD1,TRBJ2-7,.,TGTGCCACCAGTGACAGCCCGGGACAGGGGACCTACGAGCAGTACTTC,CATSDSPGQGTYEQYF
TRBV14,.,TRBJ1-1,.,TGTGCCAGCAGCCAAACACAGTTGAACACTGAAGCTTTCTTT,CASSQTQLNTEAFF
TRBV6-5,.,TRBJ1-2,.,TGTGCCAGCAGTTACTTGCTGGGGCAGGACTATGGCTACACCTTC,CASSYLLGQDYGYTF
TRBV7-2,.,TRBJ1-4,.,TGTGCCAGCAGCTTGGGTGGGGGGTTTAATGAAAAACTGTTTTTT,CASSLGGGFNEKLFF
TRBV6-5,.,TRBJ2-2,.,TGTGCCAGCAGTTACTTCAGGGCCGGGGAGCTGTTTTTT,CASSYFRAGELFF